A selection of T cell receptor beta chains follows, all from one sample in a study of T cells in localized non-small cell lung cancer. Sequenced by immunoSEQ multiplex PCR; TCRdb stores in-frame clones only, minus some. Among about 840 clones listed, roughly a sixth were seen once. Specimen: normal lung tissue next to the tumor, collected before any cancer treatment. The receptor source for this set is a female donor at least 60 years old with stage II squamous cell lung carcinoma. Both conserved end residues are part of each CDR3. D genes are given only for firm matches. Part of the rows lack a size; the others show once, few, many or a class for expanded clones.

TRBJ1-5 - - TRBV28 TGTGCCAGCAGTTTACCTGACACCGGGGGCAATCAGCCCCAGCATTTT CASSLPDTGGNQPQHF
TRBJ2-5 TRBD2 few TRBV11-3 TGTGCCAGCAGCTTTCCGGCTAGCGGGGGAAGTGAGACCCAGTACTTC CASSFPASGGSETQYF
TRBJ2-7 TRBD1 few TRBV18 TGTGCCAGCTCACCAAGTAGTGACAGGGACTCCTACGAGCAGTACTTC CASSPSSDRDSYEQYF
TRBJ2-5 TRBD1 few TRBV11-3 TGTGCCAGCAGCGCCGACAGGGGAGAAGAGACCCAGTACTTC CASSADRGEETQYF
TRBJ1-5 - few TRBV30 TGTGCCTGGACTGAGGGGATAGGCCAGCCCCAGCATTTT CAWTEGIGQPQHF